This is a list of T cell receptor beta chains from one sample in a study of shared clonotypes between healthy human individuals. Profiled with immunoSEQ multiplex PCR; TCRdb holds only in-frame clones, not every one. The sample comprises 1.5 million to 2.5 million clones, approximately 94% of which are singletons, and roughly 1% rests with the top ten. What was sequenced was naive CD8+ T cells sorted from blood. The origin of the receptors is a man aged 18 to 29 in good health. Each CDR3 is given with its conserved first and last residue. A D gene is named only where the DNA matches it firmly. Not all rows give a size; the values are once, few, many and, for expanded clones, a class.

J,V,size,D,CDR3,DNA
TRBJ1-2,TRBV5-4,-,-,CASSGGAGENYGYTF,TGTGCCAGCAGCGGAGGGGCAGGCGAGAACTATGGCTACACCTTC
TRBJ2-1,TRBV9,-,-,CASSVLGSDEQFF,TGTGCCAGCAGCGTACTCGGGAGCGATGAGCAGTTCTTC
TRBJ2-1,TRBV19,-,TRBD2,CASSIRAGGPNEQFF,TGTGCCAGTAGTATAAGGGCGGGAGGGCCGAATGAGCAGTTCTTC
TRBJ2-7,TRBV4-1,-,TRBD2,CASSQEAQRGGLYEQYF,TGCGCCAGCAGCCAAGAGGCCCAGCGGGGGGGCCTCTACGAGCAGTACTTC
TRBJ2-4,TRBV18,-,-,CASSPPGWEHRGIQYF,TGTGCCAGCTCACCACCGGGGTGGGAGCACAGAGGCATTCAGTACTTC
TRBJ2-1,TRBV9,-,-,CASSDNNEQFF,TGTGCCAGCAGCGATAATAATGAGCAGTTCTTC
TRBJ2-1,TRBV7-8,-,-,CASSLSGVNEQFF,TGTGCCAGCAGCTTGTCGGGGGTCAATGAGCAGTTCTTC
TRBJ2-7,TRBV7-9,-,TRBD2,CASSLGAGGEAYEQYF,TGTGCCAGCAGCTTAGGGGCGGGGGGCGAGGCGTACGAGCAGTACTTC
TRBJ1-5,TRBV30,-,TRBD1,CAWSGGQGSRQPQHF,TGTGCCTGGAGTGGGGGACAGGGATCCAGGCAGCCCCAGCATTTT
TRBJ2-7,TRBV5-4,-,-,CASSPGGSYEQYF,TGTGCCAGCAGCCCCGGGGGCTCCTACGAGCAGTACTTC
TRBJ2-5,TRBV6-6,-,-,CASSYSETQYF,TGTGCCAGCAGTTATTCCGAGACCCAGTACTTC
TRBJ2-3,TRBV12-5,once,-,CASGLEDSLYTDTQYF,TGTGCTAGTGGTTTGGAGGACAGTCTTTACACAGATACGCAGTATTTT
TRBJ2-7,TRBV27,-,-,CASSLWFPGNEQYF,TGTGCCAGCAGTTTATGGTTTCCGGGAAACGAGCAGTACTTC
TRBJ2-2,TRBV13,-,TRBD2,CASSMGLAVNTGELFF,TGTGCCAGCAGCATGGGACTAGCGGTGAACACCGGGGAGCTGTTTTTT
TRBJ2-1,TRBV7-9,-,TRBD2,CASSTETSGEGEQFF,TGTGCCAGCAGCACCGAGACTAGCGGGGAAGGTGAGCAGTTCTTC
TRBJ2-7,TRBV4-2,-,TRBD2,CASSHSAGGSYEQYF,TGTGCCAGCAGCCACTCAGCGGGGGGCTCCTACGAGCAGTACTTC
TRBJ1-3,TRBV6-6,-,-,CASSYTHSGNTIYF,TGTGCCAGCAGTTACACACACTCTGGAAACACCATATATTTT
TRBJ2-6,TRBV9,-,-,CASSPYPGANVLTF,TGTGCCAGCAGCCCATATCCTGGGGCCAACGTCCTGACTTTC
TRBJ2-7,TRBV10-1,-,-,CASSEGINPTYEQYF,TGCGCCAGCAGTGAGGGTATTAACCCCACCTACGAGCAGTACTTC
TRBJ2-7,TRBV4-3,once,TRBD1,CASSRLTGGGYEQYF,TGCGCCAGCAGCCGACTGACAGGGGGCGGCTACGAGCAGTACTTC
TRBJ2-5,TRBV2,-,-,CASSGSVAAGVQETQYF,TGTGCCAGCAGTGGTAGCGTAGCGGCAGGTGTCCAGGAGACCCAGTACTTC
TRBJ2-7,TRBV27,-,-,CASSLKGFLYEQYF,TGTGCCAGCAGTTTAAAAGGGTTTTTGTACGAGCAGTACTTC
TRBJ2-3,TRBV27,once,TRBD1,CASSLSRQGASSTDTQYF,TGTGCCAGCAGTTTATCGAGGCAGGGGGCGTCAAGCACAGATACGCAGTATTTT
TRBJ2-2,TRBV7-8,-,TRBD2,CASSLVSLAGPGELFF,TGTGCCAGCAGCTTAGTATCCCTAGCGGGACCCGGGGAGCTGTTTTTT
TRBJ2-7,TRBV7-9,-,-,CASSSRYPVEQYF,TGTGCCAGCAGCTCTAGGTACCCAGTCGAGCAGTACTTC
TRBJ2-1,TRBV9,few,-,CASSVDYRDEQFF,TGTGCCAGCAGCGTAGACTACAGGGATGAGCAGTTCTTC
TRBJ2-1,TRBV9,once,TRBD1,CASSSGTGVYNEQFF,TGTGCCAGCAGCTCAGGGACAGGGGTCTACAATGAGCAGTTCTTC
TRBJ1-2,TRBV7-9,-,-,CASSLDTYGYTF,TGTGCCAGCAGCTTGGACACATATGGCTACACCTTC
TRBJ2-7,TRBV4-2,-,TRBD2,CASSHSTSRYEQYF,TGTGCCAGCAGCCACTCGACTAGCCGATACGAGCAGTACTTC
TRBJ1-1,TRBV4-3,-,-,CASSQERGEYTEAFF,TGCGCCAGCAGCCAAGAACGGGGGGAATACACTGAAGCTTTCTTT
TRBJ2-7,TRBV5-6,once,TRBD2,CASREWGGYEQYF,TGTGCCAGCAGAGAATGGGGGGGATACGAGCAGTACTTC
TRBJ1-1,TRBV5-8,-,-,CASSLVTVATEAFF,TGTGCCAGCAGCTTGGTTACGGTTGCGACTGAAGCTTTCTTT
TRBJ2-1,TRBV27,-,-,CATFRGHEQFF,TGTGCCACCTTCAGGGGCCATGAGCAGTTCTTC
TRBJ2-7,TRBV6-6,-,-,CASSYVGLWEQYF,TGTGCCAGCAGTTACGTGGGCCTCTGGGAGCAGTACTTC
TRBJ1-5,TRBV15,-,-,CATSSSRPVHQPQHF,TGTGCCACCAGCAGCTCTCGGCCCGTCCATCAGCCCCAGCATTTT
TRBJ2-7,TRBV30,-,TRBD2,CAWSGGSSYEQYF,TGTGCCTGGAGTGGCGGGAGCTCCTACGAGCAGTACTTC
TRBJ1-2,TRBV7-9,-,TRBD1,CASSSGTGTFDGYTF,TGTGCCAGCAGCTCCGGGACAGGGACTTTCGATGGCTACACCTTC
TRBJ2-1,TRBV11-3,once,TRBD2,CASSSALAGGPYNEQFF,TGTGCCAGCAGCTCAGCTCTAGCGGGGGGGCCCTACAATGAGCAGTTCTTC
TRBJ1-2,TRBV5-1,-,-,CASSLDARVEGGYTF,TGCGCCAGCAGCTTGGATGCCAGGGTGGAAGGCGGCTACACCTTC
TRBJ1-5,TRBV28,-,-,CASTLYREGSNQPQHF,TGTGCCAGCACCCTGTACAGGGAGGGTAGCAATCAGCCCCAGCATTTT
TRBJ1-4,TRBV12-5,once,-,CASGLVTAVEFPTNEKLFF,TGTGCTAGTGGTTTGGTAACGGCAGTAGAATTCCCAACTAATGAAAAACTGTTTTTT
TRBJ2-7,TRBV19,-,-,CASSIVLFGTGNSYEQYF,TGTGCCAGTAGTATAGTACTCTTCGGGACGGGGAACTCCTACGAGCAGTACTTC
TRBJ2-7,TRBV4-1,-,-,CASSQVLSQPSYEQYF,TGCGCCAGCAGCCAAGTCCTCTCACAACCCTCCTACGAGCAGTACTTC
TRBJ1-2,TRBV2,-,-,CASSKSLVGNYGYTF,TGTGCCAGCAGTAAGTCCCTCGTAGGGAACTATGGCTACACCTTC
TRBJ1-1,TRBV7-9,-,-,CASSLPGDEAFF,TGTGCCAGCAGCTTACCGGGAGATGAAGCTTTCTTT
TRBJ2-5,TRBV6-5,-,-,CASSQVPQETQYF,TGTGCCAGCAGTCAGGTCCCCCAAGAGACCCAGTACTTC
TRBJ1-2,TRBV18,-,TRBD1,CASSPGTAFTNYGYTF,TGTGCCAGCTCACCAGGGACAGCCTTCACTAACTATGGCTACACCTTC
TRBJ1-3,TRBV4-1,-,TRBD1,CASSRGQGAEGGGNTIYF,TGCGCCAGCAGCCGAGGACAGGGGGCTGAGGGAGGTGGAAACACCATATATTTT
TRBJ2-3,TRBV19,-,TRBD2,CASSNSLAGYLDTQYF,TGTGCCAGTAGCAACTCTCTAGCGGGGTATTTAGATACGCAGTATTTT
TRBJ2-7,TRBV4-1,-,TRBD2,CASSPRGGVPTYEQYF,TGCGCCAGCAGCCCCCGGGGGGGGGTCCCTACCTACGAGCAGTACTTC
TRBJ2-5,TRBV4-2,-,-,CASSYQAGQQETQYF,TGTGCCAGCAGCTACCAGGCGGGACAGCAAGAGACCCAGTACTTC
TRBJ2-5,TRBV19,-,-,CASSIDFETQYF,TGTGCCAGTAGTATCGACTTTGAGACCCAGTACTTC
TRBJ2-7,TRBV6-5,-,TRBD1,CASSYSGTGNGEQYF,TGTGCCAGCAGTTACTCCGGGACAGGGAACGGCGAGCAGTACTTC
TRBJ2-7,TRBV13,-,-,CANSSGRNYEQYF,TGTGCCAACAGCTCGGGACGGAACTACGAGCAGTACTTC
TRBJ2-3,TRBV11-2,-,-,CASSLAAGRGDTQYF,TGTGCCAGCAGCTTAGCGGCGGGGAGAGGGGATACGCAGTATTTT
TRBJ2-1,TRBV5-8,once,-,CASSFGTPSDEQFF,TGTGCCAGCAGCTTTGGGACACCCTCCGATGAGCAGTTCTTC